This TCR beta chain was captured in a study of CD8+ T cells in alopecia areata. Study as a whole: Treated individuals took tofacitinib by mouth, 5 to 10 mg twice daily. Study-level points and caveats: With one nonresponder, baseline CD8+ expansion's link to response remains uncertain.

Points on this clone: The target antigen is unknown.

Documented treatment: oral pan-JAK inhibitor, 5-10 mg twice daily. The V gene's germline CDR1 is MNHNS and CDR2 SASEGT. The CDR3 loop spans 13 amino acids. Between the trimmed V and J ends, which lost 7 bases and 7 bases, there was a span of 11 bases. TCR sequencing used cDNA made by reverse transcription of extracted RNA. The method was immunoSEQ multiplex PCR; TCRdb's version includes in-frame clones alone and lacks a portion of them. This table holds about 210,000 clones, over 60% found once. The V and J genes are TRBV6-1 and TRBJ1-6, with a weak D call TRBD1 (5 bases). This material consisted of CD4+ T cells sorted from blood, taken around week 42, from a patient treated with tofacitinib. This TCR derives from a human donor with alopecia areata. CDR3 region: CASKRGTNSPLHF. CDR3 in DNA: TGTGCCAGCAAGAGGGGCACCAATTCACCCCTCCACTTT.